Listed below are T cell receptor beta chains from one sample, sequenced in a study of blood T cell repertoires in COVID-19. Profiling relied on immunoSEQ multiplex PCR, and the TCRdb table lists in-frame clones only, not all of them. Seen here are around 260,000 clones, approximately 79% observed once, and the top ten hold approximately 4%. Sequencing input: PBMCs or T cells enriched from blood (not recorded which). The receptors come from a man aged 25 to 40 with acute COVID-19. The CDR3 runs from the conserved cysteine through the conserved F or W. D genes are given only for firm matches. Only some rows state a clone size, as once, few, many or a class for expanded clones.

TRBJ1-5 TRBD1 TRBV29-1 - CSVADRGYSSNQPQHF TGCAGCGTCGCCGACAGGGGGTATAGTAGCAATCAGCCCCAGCATTTT
TRBJ1-5 TRBD1 TRBV28 few CASSHFIGTGKSPGNQPQHF TGTGCCAGCAGTCACTTTATTGGGACAGGGAAGTCACCGGGCAATCAGCCCCAGCATTTT
TRBJ1-1 - TRBV7-2 - CASSSQSNTEAFF TGTGCCAGCAGCTCCCAGTCGAACACTGAAGCTTTCTTT
TRBJ1-4 - TRBV3-1/TRBV3-2 once CASSLYSPGATNEKLFF TGTGCCAGCAGCCTGTACAGCCCGGGAGCCACTAATGAAAAACTGTTTTTT
TRBJ2-3 - TRBV3-1/TRBV3-2 - CASSQGSGYSTDTQYF TGTGCCAGCAGCCAAGGGTCAGGATATAGCACAGATACGCAGTATTTT
TRBJ1-3 TRBD1 TRBV9 - CASSETGTGGTGNTIYF TGTGCCAGCAGCGAAACCGGGACAGGGGGAACTGGAAACACCATATATTTT
TRBJ2-4 - TRBV5-8 - CASSLVLGNKNIQYF TGTGCCAGCAGCTTGGTTCTAGGAAACAAAAACATTCAGTACTTC
TRBJ2-5 - TRBV5-1 - CASSPYREQETQYF TGCGCCAGCAGCCCATACAGGGAACAAGAGACCCAGTACTTC
TRBJ2-1 TRBD1 TRBV9 - CASSVAGTGGRYEQFF TGTGCCAGCAGCGTGGCCGGGACAGGGGGTAGGTATGAGCAGTTCTTC
TRBJ2-1 - TRBV7-3 - CASSPYTGTFQFF TGTGCCAGCAGCCCGTATACCGGGACATTTCAGTTCTTC
TRBJ1-2 - TRBV19 - CASSSVGYTF TGTGCCAGTAGTAGCGTTGGCTACACCTTC
TRBJ1-2 - TRBV5-4 - CASSLGEGGYTF TGTGCCAGCAGCTTGGGGGAGGGTGGCTACACCTTC
TRBJ1-6 TRBD1 TRBV5-1 - CASSLPGQGDSPLHF TGCGCCAGCAGCTTGCCCGGACAGGGCGATTCACCCCTCCACTTT
TRBJ2-2 - TRBV27 - CASKTTSGELFF TGTGCCAGCAAGACTACCTCCGGGGAGCTGTTTTTT
TRBJ2-3 - TRBV5-1 - CASTLTDTQYF TGTGCCAGCACCCTCACAGATACGCAGTATTTT
TRBJ2-1 TRBD2 TRBV4-3 few CASSLGLAGGLEQFF TGCGCCAGCAGCCTCGGGCTAGCGGGAGGACTTGAGCAGTTCTTC
TRBJ1-1 - TRBV28 - CASSLSRGTEAFF TGTGCCAGCAGTTTATCCCGGGGGACCGAAGCTTTCTTT
TRBJ1-4 - TRBV25-1 - CASSDLDRFNEKLFF TGTGCCAGCAGTGACTTGGACAGATTTAATGAAAAACTGTTTTTT
TRBJ2-2 TRBD2 TRBV10-2 - CASRLTSGGYNTGELFF TGCGCCAGCAGGCTTACTAGCGGGGGCTACAACACCGGGGAGCTGTTTTTT
TRBJ1-1 - TRBV20-1 - CSAPWNTEAFF TGCAGTGCTCCATGGAACACTGAAGCTTTCTTT
TRBJ1-2 - TRBV6-5 - CASSVWGGGNYGYTF TGTGCCAGCTCTGTGTGGGGAGGGGGTAACTATGGCTACACCTTC
TRBJ1-2 TRBD1 TRBV2 - CASTHPTGGGYTF TGTGCCAGCACTCATCCGACAGGGGGTGGCTACACCTTC
TRBJ2-1 TRBD2 TRBV19 - CASSIVAGLITGSNEQFF TGTGCCAGTAGTATTGTAGCGGGACTCATCACCGGGAGCAATGAGCAGTTCTTC
TRBJ2-3 - TRBV3-1/TRBV3-2 - CASSPKPRLADTQYF TGTGCCAGCAGCCCCAAGCCCCGTTTAGCAGATACGCAGTATTTT
TRBJ2-3 - TRBV24-1 - CATSDSAGGRNTQYF TGTGCCACCAGTGATAGTGCCGGGGGTAGGAATACGCAGTATTTT
TRBJ2-4 TRBD1 TRBV28 - CASNVQGARAKNIQYF TGTGCCAGCAATGTACAGGGGGCGCGAGCCAAAAACATTCAGTACTTC
TRBJ1-4 - TRBV7-9 - CASSSKGETNEKLFF TGTGCCAGCAGCTCGAAGGGAGAAACTAATGAAAAACTGTTTTTT
TRBJ2-3 TRBD1 TRBV28 few CASSRQGIADTQYF TGTGCCAGCAGTAGACAGGGTATCGCAGATACGCAGTATTTT
TRBJ1-5 - TRBV21-1 - CASSKAGVGPQHF TGTGCCAGCAGCAAAGCCGGGGTAGGCCCTCAGCATTTT
TRBJ2-5 TRBD1 TRBV18 - CASSPAGGTGPLGETQYF TGTGCCAGCTCACCCGCTGGGGGGACAGGCCCACTCGGGGAGACCCAGTACTTC